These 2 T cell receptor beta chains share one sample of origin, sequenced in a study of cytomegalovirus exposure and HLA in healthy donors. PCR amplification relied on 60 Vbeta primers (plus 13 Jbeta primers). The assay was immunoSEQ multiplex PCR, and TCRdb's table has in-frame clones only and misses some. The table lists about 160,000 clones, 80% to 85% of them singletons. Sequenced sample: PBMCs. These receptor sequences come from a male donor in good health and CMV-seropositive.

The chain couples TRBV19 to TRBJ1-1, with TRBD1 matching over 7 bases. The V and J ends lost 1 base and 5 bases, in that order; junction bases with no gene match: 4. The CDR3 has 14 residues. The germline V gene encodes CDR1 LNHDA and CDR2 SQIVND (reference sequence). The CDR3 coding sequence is TGTGCCAGTAGTATAGCCTTACAGGGGACTGAAGCTTTCTTT. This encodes CASSIALQGTEAFF.

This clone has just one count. The CDR3 DNA reads as TGTGCCTGGAGTGGCCAGGGGGCTGGTCAGTCCTACAATGAGCAGTTCTTC. Amino acid sequence: CAWSGQGAGQSYNEQFF. This rearrangement joins TRBV30 to TRBJ2-1, with 8 positions matching TRBD1. The CDR3 has 17 amino acids. J gave up 1 base and V 1 base, and 9 bases lay outside the gene matches. Germline V gene data show CDR1 as GTSNPN and CDR2 as SVGIG (reference sequence).